The 20 T cell receptor beta chains below were found in one sample sequenced in a study of cytomegalovirus exposure and HLA in healthy donors. Measured with immunoSEQ multiplex PCR; TCRdb has only the in-frame clones, and not every one. Of about 250,000 clones in the sample, just under 90% were seen once. Sequenced input: PBMCs. Source of these receptors: a man aged 18 to 30 in good health and CMV-seronegative.

The chain has TRBV15 and TRBJ2-7; a weak D match, TRBD2 (5 bases). Per the germline V gene, CDR1 is LNHNV and CDR2 is YYDKDF (reference sequence). The CDR3 covers 16 residues. Trimming cost V 4 bases and J 3 bases, with 19 bases left between them. The CDR3 here is CATSMRSAGGFYEQYF. The CDR3 nucleotides are TGTGCCACCAGCATGAGATCTGCCGGAGGCTTCTACGAGCAGTACTTC.

The J gene is TRBJ1-1, the V gene TRBV29-1; D perhaps matches TRBD1 (5 bases). CDR3 length equals 15 residues. Deletions cut 4 bases from V and 3 bases from J, with 18 bases between. From germline, CDR1 is SQVTM and CDR2 ANQGSEA. Here the CDR3 reads CSVVRTTPGDTEAFF. In nucleotides, the CDR3 is TGCAGCGTTGTGAGGACGACCCCGGGGGACACTGAAGCTTTCTTT.

V is TRBV4-3 and J is TRBJ1-5; 10 bases line up with TRBD1. Unmatched junction bases numbered 2, after V lost 0 bases and J lost 6 bases. This CDR3 contains 15 residues. Per germline, CDR1 LGHNA and CDR2 YSLEER. CDR3 protein: CASSQEGDRGQPQHF. The CDR3, as DNA: TGCGCCAGCAGCCAAGAGGGGGACAGGGGTCAGCCCCAGCATTTT.

CDR3 sequence (DNA): TGCGCCAGCAGCCCGGGACTAGCGGGGGAGTACGAGCAGTACTTC. It translates to CASSPGLAGEYEQYF. The chain combines TRBV4-1 with TRBJ2-7, with 14 bases lining up with TRBD2. With V trimmed by 4 bases and J by 4 bases, 3 bases remained unmatched. The CDR3 is made up of 15 amino acids. Germline CDR1 MGHRA, CDR2 YSYEKL.

V and J are TRBV11-3 and TRBJ2-1; D remains unclear. The CDR3 loop spans 11 amino acids. From germline, CDR1 is SGHNT and CDR2 YENEEA. With 8 bases removed from V and 10 bases from J, the gap between germline ends came to 12 bases. The CDR3 region is CASSSSIEQFF. CDR3 DNA: TGTGCCAGCTCCTCTAGTATCGAGCAGTTCTTC.

This rearrangement joins TRBV27 to TRBJ1-5, with 10 bases matching TRBD1. CDR3 length: 15 amino acids. J gave up 3 bases and V 4 bases, and 3 bases lay outside the gene matches. Germline V CDR1 and CDR2: MNHEY, SMNVEV (reference sequence). The CDR3 spells CASSWTGGFNQPQHF. The CDR3, as DNA: TGTGCCAGCAGTTGGACAGGGGGTTTCAATCAGCCCCAGCATTTT.

CDR3: CASRPGTGYEQYF. The CDR3 bases are TGTGCCAGCAGACCCGGGACAGGGTACGAGCAGTACTTC. The chain combines TRBV6-6 with TRBJ2-7; the match to TRBD1 covers 9 bases. The CDR3 consists of 13 residues. The trim removed 6 bases at V and 4 bases at J, leaving 4 bases unmatched. The germline gives CDR1 MNHNY, CDR2 SVGAGI (reference sequence).

V and J are TRBV2 and TRBJ2-3, with TRBD2 matching over 9 bases. Germline V lookup: CDR1 SNHLY, CDR2 FYNNEI. Losses at the gene ends were 8 bases for V and 6 bases for J; bases not matched to a gene: 9. This CDR3 comprises 14 residues. CDR3 protein: CASGRLADGDTQYF. The CDR3 nucleotides are TGTGCCAGCGGGAGACTAGCGGATGGGGATACGCAGTATTTT.

This clone was counted ten times or more. This rearrangement joins TRBV19 to TRBJ2-1; 10 bases align to TRBD2. Germline V lookup: CDR1 LNHDA, CDR2 SQIVND (reference sequence). With 5 bases clipped from V and 3 bases from J, the junction kept 4 bases outside the gene matches. This CDR3 region has 15 residues. The CDR3 DNA follows: TGTGCCAGTAGTTCATCTAGCGGGAGCTACAATGAGCAGTTCTTC. Its translation: CASSSSSGSYNEQFF.

The V gene is TRBV7-2, the J gene TRBJ1-4; D unclear. Trimming removed 1 base from V and 0 bases from J, with 6 bases in between. CDR3 length: 15 amino acids. Germline V CDR1 and CDR2: SGHTA, FQGNSA. The CDR3 protein is CASSLGVATNEKLFF. The CDR3 DNA sequence: TGTGCCAGCAGCTTAGGAGTTGCAACTAATGAAAAACTGTTTTTT.

V is TRBV7-2 and J is TRBJ2-1; the match to TRBD1 covers 8 bases. Trimming removed 6 bases from V and 3 bases from J; junction bases left unmatched: 13. This CDR3 has 17 residues. Germline V gives CDR1 SGHTA, CDR2 FQGNSA. CDR3 protein: CASRVIIDRGIYNEQFF. CDR3 coding DNA: TGTGCCAGCAGGGTCATAATCGACAGGGGAATCTACAATGAGCAGTTCTTC.

The rearrangement joins TRBV6-1 to TRBJ1-5; a possible D gene is TRBD1 (5 bases). CDR1 is MNHNS and CDR2 is SASEGT in the germline V gene. This CDR3 is 16 amino acids long. Trimming cost V 2 bases and J 3 bases, with 14 bases left between them. DNA of the CDR3: TGTGCCAGCAGTGAACGTGGGGCAGGTTACAATCAGCCCCAGCATTTT. This translates into CASSERGAGYNQPQHF.

V is TRBV5-4 and J is TRBJ2-1; 8 nucleotides align to TRBD2. The germline V gene encodes CDR1 SGHNT and CDR2 YYREEE (reference sequence). The CDR3 loop spans 16 amino acids. V was pared by 1 base and J by 4 bases, with 7 bases of the junction left unmatched. The DNA for the CDR3 is TGTGCCAGCAGCTTGTTGAAACTAGCGGATTACAATGAGCAGTTCTTC. Translated: CASSLLKLADYNEQFF.

This sequence joins TRBV7-8 and TRBJ1-3; D is uncertain. Looked up from germline, CDR1 is SGHVS and CDR2 is FQNEAQ. The CDR3 runs 17 residues. Trimming shortened V by 5 bases and J by 0 bases, and 17 bases separated the two germline ends. Here the CDR3 DNA reads TGTGCCAGCAGCCATCCATTAGAGGGTTTCTCTGGAAACACCATATATTTT. It translates to CASSHPLEGFSGNTIYF.

The chain joins TRBV10-3 to TRBJ2-7; 11 nucleotides line up with TRBD1. The CDR3 extends over 16 amino acids. With V trimmed by 2 bases and J by 4 bases, 7 bases remained unmatched. Germline loops: CDR1 ENHRY, CDR2 SYGVKD. The CDR3 bases are TGTGCCATCAGTGAGAGGGAGGGGACAGGGGGGTACGAGCAGTACTTC. It specifies CAISEREGTGGYEQYF.

This clone was detected once. The rearrangement uses TRBV18 and TRBJ1-1; no definite D call. The germline CDR1 and CDR2 sequences are KGHSH and LQKENI. CDR3 size: 12 residues. Trimming removed 6 bases at V and 3 bases at J, with 8 bases between. The DNA for the CDR3 is TGTGCCAGCTCGGCCCAGGACACTGAAGCTTTCTTT. This translates into CASSAQDTEAFF.

J is TRBJ1-2 and V is TRBV4-2; the D gene is possibly TRBD1 (6 bases). CDR1 is LGHNA, CDR2 YNFKEQ, per germline. The CDR3 has 17 residues. V was clipped by 3 bases and J by 0 bases, with 17 bases between them. CDR3 sequence: CASSHRDTRRANYGYTF. CDR3 in DNA: TGTGCCAGCAGCCACCGGGACACCCGGCGGGCTAACTATGGCTACACCTTC.

The chain couples TRBV19 to TRBJ1-2; maybe TRBD1 (5 bases). With 7 bases removed from V and 4 bases from J, the gap between germline ends came to 16 bases. The CDR3 totals 14 residues. In germline, CDR1 is LNHDA, CDR2 SQIVND (reference sequence). Written as DNA, the CDR3 is TGTGCCAGTATCGGAAAGGGACTCCGCTATGGCTACACCTTC. It yields the protein CASIGKGLRYGYTF.

For the CDR3, the DNA is TGTGCCAGCAGCCAAGTCCGGGGACAGGGTGAGGACGAGCAGTACTTC. Amino acid sequence: CASSQVRGQGEDEQYF. The chain combines TRBV4-2 with TRBJ2-7; 9 nucleotides agree with TRBD1. The CDR3 length is 16 residues. Germline CDR1 and CDR2: LGHNA and YNFKEQ. The junction had 9 bases not matched to a gene; V was cut back by 1 base and J by 5 bases.

This chain joins TRBV7-2 and TRBJ2-2; possible D gene TRBD2, 5 bases. This CDR3 is built from 17 residues. In germline, CDR1 is SGHTA, CDR2 FQGNSA. Trimming cost V 0 bases and J 0 bases, with 11 bases left between them. The CDR3 loop is CASSLALASTNTGELFF. In DNA, the CDR3 is TGTGCCAGCAGCTTAGCGCTAGCATCTACGAACACCGGGGAGCTGTTTTTT.